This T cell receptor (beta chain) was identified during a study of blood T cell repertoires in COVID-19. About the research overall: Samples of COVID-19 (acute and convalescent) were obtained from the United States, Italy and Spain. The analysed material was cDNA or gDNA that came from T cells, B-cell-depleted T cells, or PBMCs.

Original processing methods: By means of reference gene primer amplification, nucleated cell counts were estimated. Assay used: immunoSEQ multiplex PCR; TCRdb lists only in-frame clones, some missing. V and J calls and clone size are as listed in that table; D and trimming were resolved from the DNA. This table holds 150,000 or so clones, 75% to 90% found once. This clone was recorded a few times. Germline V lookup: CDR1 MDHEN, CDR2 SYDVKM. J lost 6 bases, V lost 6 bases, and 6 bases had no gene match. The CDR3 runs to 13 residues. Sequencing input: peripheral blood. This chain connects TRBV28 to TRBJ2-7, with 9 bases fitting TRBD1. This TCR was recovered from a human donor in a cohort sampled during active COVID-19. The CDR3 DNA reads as TGTGCCAGCAGCCAATACAGGGGGCCCGAGCAGTACGTC. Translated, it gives CASSQYRGPEQYV.